This entry describes one TCR beta chain. The germline V and J ends were trimmed by 6 bases and 6 bases, with 14 bases remaining between them. The CDR3 runs 13 residues. Germline lookup yields CDR1 MNHNS and CDR2 SASEGT. The data originate from a study of PD-1 blockade in classical Hodgkin lymphoma. The time point was: cycle 4 day 1 (C4D1), after 5 to 7 weeks of nivolumab. The patients all showed relapse after autologous stem cell transplantation, while their brentuximab vedotin exposure varied. Clones were sequenced by immunoSEQ multiplex PCR, and TCRdb holds only the in-frame ones, with some missing. The repertoire consists of some 27,000 clones, with about 80% occurring once and the leading ten covering 15% to 20%.

The chain recombines TRBV6-1 with TRBJ1-1; D gene uncertain. The sample here was peripheral blood mononuclear cells (PBMCs), taken before the fourth cycle of nivolumab. This receptor was taken from a human donor with classical Hodgkin lymphoma. Written as DNA, the CDR3 is TGTGCCAGCAGCCGCACGATCGGGGCTGAAGCTTTCTTT. Residues: CASSRTIGAEAFF.